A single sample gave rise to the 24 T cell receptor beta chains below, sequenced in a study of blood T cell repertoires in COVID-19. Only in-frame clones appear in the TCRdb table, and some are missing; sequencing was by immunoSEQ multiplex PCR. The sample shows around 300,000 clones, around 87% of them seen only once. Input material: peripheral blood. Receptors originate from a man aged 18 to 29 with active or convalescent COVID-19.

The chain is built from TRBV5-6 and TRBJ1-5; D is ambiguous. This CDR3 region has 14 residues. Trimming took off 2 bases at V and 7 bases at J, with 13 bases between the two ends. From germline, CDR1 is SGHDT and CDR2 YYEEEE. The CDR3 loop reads CASSFGLGDQPQHF. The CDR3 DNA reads TGTGCCAGCAGCTTTGGCTTGGGCGACCAGCCCCAGCATTTT. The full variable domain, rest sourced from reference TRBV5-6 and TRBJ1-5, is DAGVTQSPTHLIKTRGQQVTLRCSPKSGHDTVSWYQQALGQGPQFIFQYYEEEERQRGNFPDRFSGHQFPNYSSELNVNALLLGDSALYLCASSFGLGDQPQHFGDGTRLSIL.

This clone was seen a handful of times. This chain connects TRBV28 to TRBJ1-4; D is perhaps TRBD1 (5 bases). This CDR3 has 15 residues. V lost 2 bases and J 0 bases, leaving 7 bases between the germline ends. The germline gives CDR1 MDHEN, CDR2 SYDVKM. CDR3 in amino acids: CASSLAGATNEKLFF. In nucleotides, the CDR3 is TGTGCCAGCAGTTTAGCGGGGGCAACTAATGAAAAACTGTTTTTT.

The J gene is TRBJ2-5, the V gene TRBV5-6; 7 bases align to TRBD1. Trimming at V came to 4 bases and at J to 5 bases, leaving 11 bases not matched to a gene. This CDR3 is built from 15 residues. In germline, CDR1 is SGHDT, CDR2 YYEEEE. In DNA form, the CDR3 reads TGTGCCAGCAGCACTAAGACAGGGTCAGGGGAGACCCAGTACTTC. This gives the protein CASSTKTGSGETQYF.

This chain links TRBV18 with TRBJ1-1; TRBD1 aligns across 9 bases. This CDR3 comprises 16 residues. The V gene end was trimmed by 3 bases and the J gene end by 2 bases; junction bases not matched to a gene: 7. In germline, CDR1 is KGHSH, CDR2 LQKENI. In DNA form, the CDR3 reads TGTGCCAGCTCACCGGGACAGGGAACTTTCAACACTGAAGCTTTCTTT. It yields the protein CASSPGQGTFNTEAFF.

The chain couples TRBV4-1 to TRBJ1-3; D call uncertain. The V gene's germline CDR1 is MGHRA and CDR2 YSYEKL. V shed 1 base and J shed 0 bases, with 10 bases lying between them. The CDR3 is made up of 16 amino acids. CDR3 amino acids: CASSQGPGASGNTIYF. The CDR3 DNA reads TGCGCCAGCAGCCAAGGGCCAGGTGCCTCTGGAAACACCATATATTTT.

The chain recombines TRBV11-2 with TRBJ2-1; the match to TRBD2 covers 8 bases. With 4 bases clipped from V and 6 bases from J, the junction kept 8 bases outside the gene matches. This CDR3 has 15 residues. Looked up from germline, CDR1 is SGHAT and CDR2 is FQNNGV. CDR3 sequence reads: CASSSRLAGINEQFF. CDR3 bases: TGTGCCAGCAGCTCTCGCTTAGCGGGAATCAATGAGCAGTTCTTC.

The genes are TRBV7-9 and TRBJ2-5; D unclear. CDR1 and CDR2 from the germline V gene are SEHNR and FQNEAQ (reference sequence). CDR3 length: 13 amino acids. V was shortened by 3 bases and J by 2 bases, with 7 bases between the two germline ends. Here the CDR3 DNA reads TGTGCCAGCAGCTTCAAACAGCAAGAGACCCAGTACTTC. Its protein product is CASSFKQQETQYF.

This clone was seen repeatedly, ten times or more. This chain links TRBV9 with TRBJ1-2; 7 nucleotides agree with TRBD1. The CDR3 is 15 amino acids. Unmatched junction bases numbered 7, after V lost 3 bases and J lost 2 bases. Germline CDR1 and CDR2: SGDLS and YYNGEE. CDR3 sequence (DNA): TGTGCCAGCAGCGCTGGGACAGCGTTAAACTATGGCTACACCTTC. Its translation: CASSAGTALNYGYTF.

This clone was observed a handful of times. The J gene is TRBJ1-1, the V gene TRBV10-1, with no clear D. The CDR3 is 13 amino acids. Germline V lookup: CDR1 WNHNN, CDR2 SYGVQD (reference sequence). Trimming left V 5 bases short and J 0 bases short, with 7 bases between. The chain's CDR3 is CASSQVLNTEAFF. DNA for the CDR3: TGCGCCAGCAGTCAGGTCCTGAACACTGAAGCTTTCTTT.

The CDR3 nucleotides are TGCAGCGTTGACAGGGGCCCCTATGGCTACACCTTC. Its protein is CSVDRGPYGYTF. The J gene is TRBJ1-2, the V gene TRBV29-1, with a possible D match to TRBD1 (6 bases). V lost 3 bases to trimming and J lost 4 bases, with 9 bases between them. CDR1 is SQVTM and CDR2 is ANQGSEA in the germline V gene. The CDR3 is 12 amino acids.

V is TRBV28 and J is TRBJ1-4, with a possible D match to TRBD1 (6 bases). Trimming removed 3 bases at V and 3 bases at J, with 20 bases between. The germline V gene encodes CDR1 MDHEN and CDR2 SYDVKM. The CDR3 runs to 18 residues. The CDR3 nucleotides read TGTGCCAGCAGTTTTGTTGGACAGTTGGCGTCGGCTAATGAAAAACTGTTTTTT. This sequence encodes CASSFVGQLASANEKLFF.

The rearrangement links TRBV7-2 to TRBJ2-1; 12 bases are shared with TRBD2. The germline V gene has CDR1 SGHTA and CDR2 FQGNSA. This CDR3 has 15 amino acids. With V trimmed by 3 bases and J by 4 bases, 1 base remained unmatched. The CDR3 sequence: CASSLTSGGYNEQFF. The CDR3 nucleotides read TGTGCCAGCAGCTTGACTAGCGGGGGATACAATGAGCAGTTCTTC.

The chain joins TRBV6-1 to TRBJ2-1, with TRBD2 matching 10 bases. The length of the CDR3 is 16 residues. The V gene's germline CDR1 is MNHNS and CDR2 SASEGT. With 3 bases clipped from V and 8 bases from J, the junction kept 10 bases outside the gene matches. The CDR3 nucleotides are TGTGCCAGCAGTGAGCTAGCGGGAGTGGGCCTTTATGAGCAGTTCTTC. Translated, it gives CASSELAGVGLYEQFF.

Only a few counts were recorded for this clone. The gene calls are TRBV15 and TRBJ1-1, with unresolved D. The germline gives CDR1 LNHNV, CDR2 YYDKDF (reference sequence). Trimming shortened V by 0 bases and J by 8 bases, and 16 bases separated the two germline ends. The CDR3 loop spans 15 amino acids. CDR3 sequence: CATSRDELEVVEAFF. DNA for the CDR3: TGTGCCACCAGCAGAGATGAATTGGAGGTAGTGGAAGCTTTCTTT.

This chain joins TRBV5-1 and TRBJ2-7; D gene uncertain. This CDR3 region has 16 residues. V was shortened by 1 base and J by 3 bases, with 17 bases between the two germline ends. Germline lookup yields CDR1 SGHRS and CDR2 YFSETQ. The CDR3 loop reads CASSLTGALALYEQYF. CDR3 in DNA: TGCGCCAGCAGCTTGACCGGAGCCCTCGCCCTCTACGAGCAGTACTTC.

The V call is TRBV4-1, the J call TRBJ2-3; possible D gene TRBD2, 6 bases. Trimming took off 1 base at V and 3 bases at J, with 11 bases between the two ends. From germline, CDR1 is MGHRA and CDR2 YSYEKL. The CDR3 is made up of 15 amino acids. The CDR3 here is CASSQVGGRTDTQYF. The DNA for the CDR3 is TGCGCCAGCAGCCAAGTCGGAGGGCGGACAGATACGCAGTATTTT.

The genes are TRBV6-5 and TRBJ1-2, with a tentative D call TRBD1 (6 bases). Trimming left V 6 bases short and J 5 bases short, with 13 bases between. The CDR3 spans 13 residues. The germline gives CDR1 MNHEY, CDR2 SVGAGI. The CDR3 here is CASRVQGQYGYTF. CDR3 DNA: TGTGCCAGCAGGGTTCAGGGGCAGTATGGCTACACCTTC.

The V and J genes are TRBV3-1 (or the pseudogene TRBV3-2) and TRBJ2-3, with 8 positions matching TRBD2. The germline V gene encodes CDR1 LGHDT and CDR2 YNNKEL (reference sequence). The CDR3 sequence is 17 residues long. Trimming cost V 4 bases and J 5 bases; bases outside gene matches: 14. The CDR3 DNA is TGTGCCAGCAGCCCCCGCCTACGGGGGGGCGGGGGAGATACGCAGTATTTT. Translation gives CASSPRLRGGGGDTQYF.

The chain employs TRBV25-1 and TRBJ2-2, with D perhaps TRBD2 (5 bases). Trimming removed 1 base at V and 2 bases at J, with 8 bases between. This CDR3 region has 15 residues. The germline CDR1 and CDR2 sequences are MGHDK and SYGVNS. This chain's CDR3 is CASSEFWTNTGELFF. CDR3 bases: TGTGCCAGCAGTGAATTTTGGACTAACACCGGGGAGCTGTTTTTT.

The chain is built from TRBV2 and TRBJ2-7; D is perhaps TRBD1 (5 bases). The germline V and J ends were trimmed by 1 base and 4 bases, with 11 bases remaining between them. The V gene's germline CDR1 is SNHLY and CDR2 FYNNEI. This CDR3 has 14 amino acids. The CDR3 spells CASSEDTDMYEQYF. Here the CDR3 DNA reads TGTGCCAGCAGTGAAGACACGGACATGTACGAGCAGTACTTC.

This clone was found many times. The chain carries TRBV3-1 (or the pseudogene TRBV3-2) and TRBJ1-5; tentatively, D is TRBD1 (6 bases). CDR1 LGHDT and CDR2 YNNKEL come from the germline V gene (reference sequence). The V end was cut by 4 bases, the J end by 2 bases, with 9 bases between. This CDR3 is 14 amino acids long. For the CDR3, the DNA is TGTGCCAGCAGCCTATCAGGGGGCAATCAGCCCCAGCATTTT. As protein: CASSLSGGNQPQHF.

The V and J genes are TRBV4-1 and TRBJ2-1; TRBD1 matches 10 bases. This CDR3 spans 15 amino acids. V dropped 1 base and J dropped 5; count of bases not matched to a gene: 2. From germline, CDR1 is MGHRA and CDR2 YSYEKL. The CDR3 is CASSQGDRGHNEQFF. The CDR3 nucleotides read TGCGCCAGCAGCCAAGGAGACAGGGGGCACAATGAGCAGTTCTTC.

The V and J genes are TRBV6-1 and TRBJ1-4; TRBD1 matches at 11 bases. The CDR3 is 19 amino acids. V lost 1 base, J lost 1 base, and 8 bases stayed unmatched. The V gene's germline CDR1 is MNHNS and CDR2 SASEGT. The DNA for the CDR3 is TGTGCCAGCAGTGAAGGAGGGGGGGACAGGGGGAGAACTAATGAAAAACTGTTTTTT. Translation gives CASSEGGGDRGRTNEKLFF.

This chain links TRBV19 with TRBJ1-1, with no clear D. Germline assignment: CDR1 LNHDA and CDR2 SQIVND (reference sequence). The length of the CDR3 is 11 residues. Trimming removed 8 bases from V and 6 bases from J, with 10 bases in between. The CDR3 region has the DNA TGTGCCAGTTTGCTCGGTCCTGAAGCTTTCTTT. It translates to CASLLGPEAFF.